Below, 2 T cell receptor beta chains from the same sample are listed, as sequenced in a study of somatic mutations in cytotoxic T cells in rheumatoid arthritis. Here immunoSEQ multiplex PCR was the method, and the copy in TCRdb shows in-frame clones only, minus some. The table includes approximately 8,600 clones, around 75% detected once. The material sequenced was CD8+ T cells sorted from blood. The receptor set was obtained from a woman between 50 and 59 years old in good health.

By frequency in the sample, this clone is medium-sized. The V call is TRBV30, the J call TRBJ1-6; 7 bases match TRBD1. The CDR3 runs 13 residues. Germline CDR1 is GTSNPN and CDR2 is SVGIG (reference sequence). V trimming: 5 bases; J trimming: 12 bases; junction bases outside the gene matches: 10. The CDR3 loop reads CAWGETAGGPLHF. Written as DNA, the CDR3 is TGTGCCTGGGGTGAGACAGCAGGGGGACCCCTCCACTTT. Based on the CDR3 plus reference TRBV30 and TRBJ1-6, the full variable domain is SQTIHQWPATLVQPVGSPLSLECTVEGTSNPNLYWYRQAAGRGLQLLFYSVGIGQISSEVPQNLSASRPQDRQFILSSKKLLLSDSGFYLCAWGETAGGPLHFGNGTRLTVT.

The rearrangement links TRBV7-8 to TRBJ2-5; 7 bases are a match to TRBD2. Germline V gene lookup returns CDR1 SGHVS and CDR2 FQNEAQ. V gave up 5 bases and J gave up 2 bases; unmatched junction bases: 11. The CDR3 is 16 amino acids. Here the CDR3 reads CASSPLIGLEQETQYF. The CDR3 nucleotides read TGTGCCAGCAGCCCTTTGATTGGACTAGAACAAGAGACCCAGTACTTC.